These 31 T cell receptor beta chains originate from one sample sequenced in a study of T cell clones after liver transplantation. The data were produced by immunoSEQ multiplex PCR, yet TCRdb's version contains in-frame clones alone and is incomplete. The table lists some 80,000 clones, approximately 80% of them singletons. Sequencing was performed on CD4+ T cells from blood, taken about 50 months after liver transplant. These receptors all come from a human patient who received a liver transplant. Some of the T cells may derive from the graft donor.

V is TRBV4-1 and J is TRBJ2-5; TRBD2 matches 11 bases. After removal of 4 bases from V and 5 bases from J, the junction contained 12 bases not matched to a gene. The CDR3 consists of 17 residues. Germline assignment: CDR1 MGHRA and CDR2 YSYEKL. CDR3 sequence reads: CASSPAGFSGGDETQYF. The CDR3 region has the DNA TGCGCCAGCAGCCCGGCCGGATTTAGCGGGGGGGATGAGACCCAGTACTTC.

V usage is TRBV7-7 and J usage is TRBJ1-1; D unclear. The CDR3 runs to 13 residues. Germline V gene lookup returns CDR1 SSHAT and CDR2 FNYEAQ (reference sequence). V gave up 1 base and J gave up 4 bases, with 7 bases separating them. Here the CDR3 DNA reads TGTGCCAGCAGCTTAGGAGAGGGCACTGAAGCTTTCTTT. It translates to CASSLGEGTEAFF.

This clone was seen just once. The rearrangement uses TRBV27 and TRBJ2-6; D gene uncertain. CDR3 size: 16 residues. Germline-derived CDR1 and CDR2 are MNHEY and SMNVEV (reference sequence). Trimming took off 4 bases at V and 2 bases at J, with 12 bases between the two ends. The CDR3 sequence is CASSSVVSAGANVLTF. DNA for the CDR3: TGTGCCAGCAGTTCGGTCGTGTCGGCTGGGGCCAACGTCCTGACTTTC.

This clone was seen a single time. V and J are TRBV5-4 and TRBJ2-1, with D possibly being TRBD1 or TRBD2 (6 bases each). CDR1 and CDR2 (germline): SGHNT, YYREEE (reference sequence). The CDR3 has 13 residues. V was cut by 4 bases and J by 8 bases, with 13 bases left in between. The DNA of the CDR3 is TGTGCCAGCAGCCCTGACAGGAGGGATGAGCAGTTCTTC. The encoded protein is CASSPDRRDEQFF.

The chain has TRBV19 and TRBJ1-1, with TRBD1 as a possible D gene (5 bases). This CDR3 spans 14 amino acids. Trimming took 8 bases from V and 4 from J, leaving 17 bases between them. Germline V gene lookup returns CDR1 LNHDA and CDR2 SQIVND (reference sequence). The DNA for the CDR3 is TGTGCCAGTTCTTGGCCAGGGTTGGGCACTGAAGCTTTCTTT. Its translation: CASSWPGLGTEAFF.

The chain combines TRBV5-3 with TRBJ2-1; 11 bases agree with TRBD2. TRBV5-3 is labeled an ORF, and its function is uncertain. This CDR3 spans 13 amino acids. V shed 1 base and J 12 bases; nucleotides not matched to a gene: 3. The CDR3 here is CARSLLAGGGQFF. CDR3 sequence (DNA): TGTGCCAGAAGCTTGCTAGCGGGGGGTGGGCAGTTCTTC.

The chain has TRBV11-3 and TRBJ2-3, with unresolved D. V gave up 5 bases and J gave up 2 bases, with 8 bases separating them. The length of the CDR3 is 13 residues. Germline CDR1 SGHNT, CDR2 YENEEA. The DNA of the CDR3 is TGTGCCAGCAGCCGCTTTATCACAGATACGCAGTATTTT. Amino acids: CASSRFITDTQYF.

V gene TRBV13 combines with J gene TRBJ2-7, with TRBD1 matching over 11 bases. CDR3 size: 16 residues. Germline values: CDR1 PRHDT, CDR2 FYEKMQ (reference sequence). Losses at the gene ends were 5 bases for V and 3 bases for J; bases not matched to a gene: 9. For the CDR3, the DNA is TGTGCCAGCAGCCCAAGGCGGACAGGGGGCAACTACGAGCAGTACTTC. This sequence encodes CASSPRRTGGNYEQYF.

The chain recombines TRBV5-4 with TRBJ2-3, with a weak D call TRBD1 (5 bases). Trimming removed 4 bases at V and 6 bases at J, with 15 bases between. Per germline, CDR1 SGHNT and CDR2 YYREEE (reference sequence). The length of the CDR3 is 14 residues. CDR3 DNA: TGTGCCAGCAGCCCGAGTGGGGCGGAGGATACGCAGTATTTT. Translating gives CASSPSGAEDTQYF.

This clone has only one observation. The genes are TRBV28 and TRBJ2-4; weak D call: TRBD2 (7 bases). From germline, CDR1 is MDHEN and CDR2 SYDVKM. V dropped 7 bases and J dropped 3 bases, with 19 bases sitting between them. The CDR3 is 16 amino acids. Here the CDR3 reads CASKGGGWVGKNIQYF. The CDR3 DNA sequence: TGTGCCAGCAAAGGGGGAGGGTGGGTCGGCAAAAACATTCAGTACTTC.

The gene calls are TRBV5-4 and TRBJ2-7; 7 bases fit TRBD1. Germline V lookup: CDR1 SGHNT, CDR2 YYREEE (reference sequence). The CDR3 is made up of 14 amino acids. V was pared by 5 bases and J by 0 bases, with 5 bases of the junction left unmatched. The DNA for the CDR3 is TGTGCCAGCAGGGAGGACAGGACCTCCTACGAGCAGTACTTC. Protein: CASREDRTSYEQYF. The complete variable domain, with remaining parts taken from reference TRBV5-4 and TRBJ2-7, reads ETGVTQSPTHLIKTRGQQVTLRCSSQSGHNTVSWYQQALGQGPQFIFQYYREEENGRGNFPPRFSGLQFPNYSSELNVNALELDDSALYLCASREDRTSYEQYFGPGTRLTVT.

The sample holds one count of this clone. The CDR3 DNA follows: TGTGCCAGCAGCTTGGGCCGGGGCAGGTCTGAAGCTTTCTTT. As protein: CASSLGRGRSEAFF. The chain carries TRBV5-4 and TRBJ1-1; tentatively, D is TRBD1 (5 bases). The V gene's germline CDR1 is SGHNT and CDR2 YYREEE (reference sequence). V lost 0 bases, J lost 6 bases, and 12 bases lay in between. The CDR3 is made up of 14 amino acids.

The chain is built from TRBV16 and TRBJ1-2; D is possibly TRBD1 (5 bases). This CDR3 contains 15 residues. V dropped 0 bases and J dropped 3 bases, with 11 bases sitting between them. CDR1 is KGHSY and CDR2 is FQNENV in the germline V gene. CDR3 protein: CASSQSRDLHYGYTF. The DNA for the CDR3 is TGTGCCAGCAGCCAATCAAGGGACCTTCACTATGGCTACACCTTC.

J is TRBJ2-7 and V is TRBV5-4, with D tentatively TRBD1 or TRBD2 (6 bases each). Germline loops: CDR1 SGHNT, CDR2 YYREEE (reference sequence). The CDR3 is made up of 17 amino acids. V lost 4 bases and J 6 bases, leaving 26 bases between the germline ends. CDR3 in DNA: TGTGCCAGCAGCAACGGATTGGGGGGCCCAGGGGATGGCGAGCAGTACTTC. Its translation is CASSNGLGGPGDGEQYF.

The chain uses TRBV19 and TRBJ2-1, with TRBD2 matching 11 bases. V dropped 3 bases and J dropped 5; count of bases not matched to a gene: 9. From germline, CDR1 is LNHDA and CDR2 SQIVND (reference sequence). The CDR3 extends over 17 amino acids. The CDR3 DNA reads as TGTGCCAGTAGTATCACCGGGACTAGCGGAGCTGACAATGAGCAGTTCTTC. Its translation is CASSITGTSGADNEQFF.

The V call is TRBV7-3, the J call TRBJ2-1, with D unresolved. The length of the CDR3 is 15 residues. In germline, CDR1 is SGHTA, CDR2 FQGTGA. V was pared by 5 bases and J by 4 bases, with 15 bases between. In DNA, the CDR3 is TGTGCCAGCAGCCCCTACCACGATCGTTACAATGAGCAGTTCTTC. Encoded protein: CASSPYHDRYNEQFF.

The chain combines TRBV11-3 with TRBJ2-3, with 11 bases aligning to TRBD2. The CDR3 runs to 15 residues. Per germline, CDR1 SGHNT and CDR2 YENEEA. The ends lost 4 bases at V and 3 bases at J; junction bases unmatched: 3. CDR3 nucleotides: TGTGCCAGCAGCTCCCGACTAGCGGGAACAGATACGCAGTATTTT. Its translation: CASSSRLAGTDTQYF.

This clone was observed a few times. The chain uses TRBV28 and TRBJ1-1; D remains unclear. Germline V CDR1 and CDR2: MDHEN, SYDVKM. The CDR3 extends over 13 amino acids. Trimming shortened V by 2 bases and J by 10 bases, and 14 bases separated the two germline ends. CDR3 loop: CASSLSSEQRAFF. CDR3 in DNA: TGTGCCAGCAGTTTAAGTTCGGAGCAGAGAGCTTTCTTT.

The genes are TRBV6-6 and TRBJ2-7; D remains ambiguous. Trimming left V 6 bases short and J 3 bases short, with 6 bases between. CDR3 length equals 11 residues. From germline, CDR1 is MNHNY and CDR2 SVGAGI (reference sequence). CDR3 region: CASSRSYEQYF. DNA for the CDR3: TGTGCCAGCAGCCGAAGCTACGAGCAGTACTTC.

This clone has more than one count but fewer than ten. The V gene is TRBV5-4, the J gene TRBJ2-3; 8 nucleotides agree with TRBD2. The CDR3 runs 16 residues. The V gene end was trimmed by 4 bases and the J gene end by 2 bases; junction bases not matched to a gene: 9. Per the germline V gene, CDR1 is SGHNT and CDR2 is YYREEE (reference sequence). CDR3 bases: TGTGCCAGCAGCGTGGCAGTAGCGGGGCACACAGATACGCAGTATTTT. Protein sequence: CASSVAVAGHTDTQYF. The entire variable domain, with the rest obtained from reference TRBV5-4 and TRBJ2-3, is as follows: ETGVTQSPTHLIKTRGQQVTLRCSSQSGHNTVSWYQQALGQGPQFIFQYYREEENGRGNFPPRFSGLQFPNYSSELNVNALELDDSALYLCASSVAVAGHTDTQYFGPGTRLTVL.

The V call is TRBV7-2, the J call TRBJ2-7; D perhaps matches TRBD1 (7 bases). The CDR3 is made up of 14 amino acids. V lost 5 bases and J 7 bases, leaving 18 bases between the germline ends. CDR1 and CDR2 (germline): SGHTA, FQGNSA. The CDR3 coding sequence is TGTGCCAGCAGCGAGATTACAGGGGCGGGGGAGCAGTACTTC. Encoded protein: CASSEITGAGEQYF.

V gene TRBV20-1 combines with J gene TRBJ2-7; D gene unclear. CDR1 and CDR2 (germline): DFQATT, SNEGSKA (reference sequence). The V end lost 3 bases, the J end lost 3 bases, and 6 bases lay between the germline ends. The CDR3 length is 11 residues. CDR3 in amino acids: CSARWNYEQYF. CDR3 DNA sequence: TGCAGTGCTAGGTGGAACTACGAGCAGTACTTC.

J is TRBJ2-3 and V is TRBV21-1; TRBD1 is taken as the D call from the table, unchecked against the DNA. TRBV21-1 is listed as a pseudogene. This CDR3 is 18 amino acids long. In DNA, the CDR3 is TGTGCCAACCCAGGACAGGGGCAAAATCACGTCGACATGGATACGCAGTATTTT. This translates into CANPGQGQNHVDMDTQYF.

The chain is built from TRBV7-8 and TRBJ1-4, with 9 bases identical to TRBD1. J lost 7 bases, V lost 4 bases, and 10 bases had no gene match. Germline-derived CDR1 and CDR2 are SGHVS and FQNEAQ. CDR3 length: 16 amino acids. CDR3 loop: CASSSGTGHSGEKLFF. The CDR3 DNA reads as TGTGCCAGCAGCTCAGGGACAGGGCACTCGGGTGAAAAACTGTTTTTT.

The chain has TRBV2 and TRBJ2-5; D possibly matches TRBD1 or TRBD2 (5 bases each). Germline lookup yields CDR1 SNHLY and CDR2 FYNNEI. The CDR3 is 14 amino acids. Trimming removed 11 bases from V and 5 bases from J, with 21 bases in between. The DNA of the CDR3 is TGTGCCTGTACAGGTGACCGCCGGGGCGAGACCCAGTACTTC. Protein sequence: CACTGDRRGETQYF. The variable domain in full, completed from reference TRBV2 and TRBJ2-5, reads EPEVTQTPSHQVTQMGQEVILRCVPISNHLYFYWYRQILGQKVEFLVSFYNNEISEKSEIFDDQFSVERPDGSNFTLKIRSTKLEDSAMYFCACTGDRRGETQYFGPGTRLLVL.

This clone was counted at least ten times. V is TRBV4-1 and J is TRBJ1-2; D possibly corresponds to TRBD1 (5 bases). The length of the CDR3 is 15 residues. Germline V CDR1 and CDR2: MGHRA, YSYEKL. The V end lost 3 bases, the J end lost 1 base, and 12 bases lay between the germline ends. CDR3: CASSHEAGNNYGYTF. CDR3 bases: TGCGCCAGCAGCCACGAGGCAGGGAATAACTATGGCTACACCTTC.

V and J are TRBV4-3 and TRBJ1-2; D call uncertain. The V end lost 0 bases, the J end lost 8 bases, and 16 bases lay between the germline ends. Germline V gene lookup returns CDR1 LGHNA and CDR2 YSLEER. The length of the CDR3 is 15 residues. In DNA, the CDR3 is TGCGCCAGCAGCCAAGAAGTAATGACCGAGGAGGGCTACACCTTC. Translation: CASSQEVMTEEGYTF.

The J gene is TRBJ2-5, the V gene TRBV9; D possibly corresponds to TRBD2 (6 bases). Trimming took off 0 bases at V and 1 base at J, with 13 bases between the two ends. Germline CDR1 and CDR2: SGDLS and YYNGEE. The CDR3 extends over 16 amino acids. DNA of the CDR3: TGTGCCAGCAGCGTAGAGGGGCGGGGAATCCAAGAGACCCAGTACTTC. It is translated as CASSVEGRGIQETQYF. The whole variable domain, filled in from reference TRBV9 and TRBJ2-5, reads DSGVTQTPKHLITATGQRVTLRCSPRSGDLSVYWYQQSLDQGLQFLIQYYNGEERAKGNILERFSAQQFPDLHSELNLSSLELGDSALYFCASSVEGRGIQETQYFGPGTRLLVL.

The chain joins TRBV15 to TRBJ2-1, with D possibly TRBD2 on 5 matching bases. Trimming took off 5 bases at V and 6 bases at J, with 11 bases between the two ends. This CDR3 has 13 residues. Per the germline V gene, CDR1 is LNHNV and CDR2 is YYDKDF (reference sequence). CDR3 bases: TGTGCCACCAGCGATGGACTCCCCAATGAGCAGTTCTTC. This codes for CATSDGLPNEQFF.

The chain joins TRBV29-1 to TRBJ2-2, with D tentatively TRBD2 (6 bases). CDR3 length: 13 residues. Trimming shortened V by 7 bases and J by 7 bases, and 16 bases separated the two germline ends. Germline loops: CDR1 SQVTM, CDR2 ANQGSEA. As DNA, the CDR3 is TGCAGCGCCAAGGGAGGTGACGGCGGGGAGCTGTTTTTT. Its translation: CSAKGGDGGELFF.

The gene calls are TRBV18 and TRBJ2-7, with a tentative D call TRBD2 (6 bases). The germline V gene has CDR1 KGHSH and CDR2 LQKENI. The V end was cut by 2 bases, the J end by 3 bases, with 11 bases between. The CDR3 totals 14 residues. CDR3 sequence reads: CASSPDSGSYEQYF. In DNA form, the CDR3 reads TGTGCCAGCTCACCAGATTCCGGGAGCTACGAGCAGTACTTC.